The 6 T cell receptor beta chains in this list originate from one sample, sequenced in a study of T cell responses to AZD1222 COVID-19 vaccine. TCRdb keeps only in-frame clones here, not all; method: immunoSEQ multiplex PCR. The sample includes about 200,000 clones, approximately 94% of them seen just once. Source: peripheral blood, taken 28 days after the second AZD1222 dose. The source is an adult who received the AZD1222 COVID-19 vaccine.

The J gene is TRBJ1-1, the V gene TRBV4-2; 8 positions match TRBD1. This CDR3 has 14 residues. Looked up from germline, CDR1 is LGHNA and CDR2 is YNFKEQ. J gave up 3 bases and V 3 bases, and 3 bases lay outside the gene matches. The CDR3 reads CASSHVGQDTEAFF. The CDR3 bases are TGTGCCAGCAGCCATGTGGGACAGGACACTGAAGCTTTCTTT.

This chain links TRBV25-1 with TRBJ1-5, with 7 bases lining up with TRBD1. CDR1 is MGHDK, CDR2 SYGVNS, per germline. V was clipped by 6 bases and J by 3 bases; unmatched bases: 5. The CDR3 is 14 residues long. The CDR3 spells CASSETGFNQPQHF. CDR3 bases: TGTGCCAGCAGCGAGACAGGGTTCAATCAGCCCCAGCATTTT.

This chain links TRBV5-1 with TRBJ2-7; 11 nucleotides agree with TRBD1. The germline V gene encodes CDR1 SGHRS and CDR2 YFSETQ. After removal of 4 bases from V and 7 bases from J, the junction contained 10 bases not matched to a gene. The CDR3 totals 15 residues. CDR3 nucleotide sequence: TGCGCCAGCAGCCTGCGGACAGGGGGCTCACGGGAGCAGTACTTC. Residues: CASSLRTGGSREQYF. Combining the CDR3 with reference TRBV5-1 and TRBJ2-7 gives the whole variable domain KAGVTQTPRYLIKTRGQQVTLSCSPISGHRSVSWYQQTPGQGLQFLFEYFSETQRNKGNFPGRFSGRQFSNSRSEMNVSTLELGDSALYLCASSLRTGGSREQYFGPGTRLTVT.

The chain carries TRBV5-1 and TRBJ2-5; 7 bases agree with TRBD1. J gave up 1 base and V 4 bases, and 7 bases lay outside the gene matches. The CDR3 spans 15 residues. Germline V lookup: CDR1 SGHRS, CDR2 YFSETQ. The CDR3 DNA reads TGCGCCAGCAGCCCATGGACAGGCGGCCAAGAGACCCAGTACTTC. This encodes CASSPWTGGQETQYF.

The V and J genes are TRBV19 and TRBJ1-1; TRBD1 matches at 8 bases. From germline, CDR1 is LNHDA and CDR2 SQIVND (reference sequence). J lost 1 base, V lost 3 bases, and 1 base had no gene match. CDR3 size: 14 residues. The CDR3 loop is CASSIDRGNTEAFF. CDR3 bases: TGTGCCAGTAGTATCGACAGGGGGAACACTGAAGCTTTCTTT. The full variable domain, in which reference TRBV19 and TRBJ1-1 provide the parts outside the CDR3, is DGGITQSPKYLFRKEGQNVTLSCEQNLNHDAMYWYRQDPGQGLRLIYYSQIVNDFQKGDIAEGYSVSREKKESFPLTVTSAQKNPTAFYLCASSIDRGNTEAFFGQGTRLTVV.

This chain joins TRBV6-5 and TRBJ1-2; tentative D call: TRBD1 (5 bases). Trimming took 0 bases from V and 4 from J, leaving 15 bases between them. The germline V gene encodes CDR1 MNHEY and CDR2 SVGAGI. The CDR3 is made up of 16 amino acids. This chain's CDR3 is CASSYSTQVVGYGYTF. The CDR3 nucleotides read TGTGCCAGCAGTTACTCGACACAGGTGGTCGGCTATGGCTACACCTTC.